This TCR beta chain appears in the sequencing data of a study of blood T cell repertoires in COVID-19. At the level of the study: Donors in the United States, Italy and Spain gave samples during acute or convalescent COVID-19. The cDNA or gDNA used as material had been derived from T cells, B-cell-depleted T cells, or PBMCs.

All enrollees were about 18 to 89 years old and from fewer than 25 US areas. This clone appeared once. The repertoire was sequenced with immunoSEQ multiplex PCR; TCRdb's copy has only in-frame clones and lacks some. This table holds around 340,000 clones, 65% to 90% found once. Germline V gene lookup returns CDR1 SGHNT and CDR2 YYREEE (reference sequence). The CDR3 spans 15 residues. V gave up 0 bases and J gave up 8 bases, with 17 bases separating them. The chain has TRBV5-4 and TRBJ1-2, with D unresolved. This receptor was taken from a woman between 40 and 50 years old with acute COVID-19. The material sequenced was PBMCs or T cells enriched from blood (not recorded which). The CDR3: CASSLAAGYPFGYTF. CDR3 in DNA: TGTGCCAGCAGCTTGGCGGCAGGCTATCCGTTCGGCTACACCTTC.